Shown below are 31 T cell receptor beta chains from a single sample sequenced in a study of blood T cell repertoires in COVID-19. Method: immunoSEQ multiplex PCR; TCRdb's copy keeps in-frame clones and lacks some. This sample has approximately 73,000 clones, with more than 75% found just once. The sequencing input was peripheral blood. These receptors were collected from a woman aged 60-70 years with acute or convalescent COVID-19.

The chain carries TRBV24-1 and TRBJ1-5; possible D gene TRBD1, 5 bases. The CDR3 totals 13 residues. Germline V gene data show CDR1 as KGHDR and CDR2 as SFDVKD. V dropped 8 bases and J dropped 5 bases, with 12 bases sitting between them. CDR3 sequence reads: CATKGQADQPQHF. CDR3 DNA: TGTGCCACCAAGGGGCAGGCGGATCAGCCCCAGCATTTT.

The chain combines TRBV6-1 with TRBJ1-2, with D unclear. The CDR3 spans 15 residues. V lost 1 base to trimming and J lost 4 bases, with 13 bases between them. Germline loops: CDR1 MNHNS, CDR2 SASEGT. The CDR3 DNA is TGTGCCAGCAGTGAAGAGGGAGGGATTGCCTATGGCTACACCTTC. Its translation: CASSEEGGIAYGYTF.

This chain links TRBV30 with TRBJ1-3, with D possibly being TRBD1 (6 bases). Germline CDR1 reads GTSNPN; CDR2 reads SVGIG (reference sequence). CDR3 length: 13 residues. Deletions cut 7 bases from V and 1 base from J, with 11 bases between. The CDR3 protein is CASYRESGNTIYF. In nucleotides, the CDR3 is TGTGCCTCCTACAGGGAATCTGGAAACACCATATATTTT.

The rearrangement joins TRBV7-2 to TRBJ2-1; D gene unclear. The ends were cut back, 1 base at V and 10 bases at J, with 11 bases in the middle. Germline CDR1 reads SGHTA; CDR2 reads FQGNSA. The CDR3 is made up of 13 amino acids. CDR3 bases: TGTGCCAGCAGCTTAGATGTAGTCCCAGAGCAGTTCTTC. Encoded protein: CASSLDVVPEQFF.

V usage is TRBV6-1 and J usage is TRBJ1-1; D is undetermined. With 8 bases removed from V and 0 bases from J, the gap between germline ends came to 13 bases. This CDR3 is built from 14 residues. CDR1 MNHNS and CDR2 SASEGT come from the germline V gene. CDR3 nucleotides: TGTGCCAGCGAGTCATCTATCCTGAACACTGAAGCTTTCTTT. Its protein product is CASESSILNTEAFF.

The chain links TRBV24-1 to TRBJ2-1, with 7 bases lining up with TRBD2. CDR3 length equals 19 residues. With V trimmed by 5 bases and J by 3 bases, 18 bases remained unmatched. Germline V gives CDR1 KGHDR, CDR2 SFDVKD. The CDR3 coding sequence is TGTGCCACCAGTGGCGGGCAGGGAAATGCGGGAGCGCTCTACAATGAGCAGTTCTTC. It encodes CATSGGQGNAGALYNEQFF.

V gene TRBV27 combines with J gene TRBJ1-2; 8 bases are a match to TRBD1. The CDR3 consists of 18 residues. The V and J ends lost 2 bases and 4 bases, in that order; junction bases with no gene match: 15. Germline CDR1 reads MNHEY; CDR2 reads SMNVEV (reference sequence). Here the CDR3 reads CASSLVVGQGPSFYGYTF. In DNA form, the CDR3 reads TGTGCCAGCAGTTTAGTAGTAGGACAGGGACCATCTTTCTATGGCTACACCTTC.

The rearrangement joins TRBV11-1 to TRBJ2-5, with TRBD1 matching over 7 bases. Trimming removed 1 base from V and 5 bases from J; junction bases left unmatched: 4. The CDR3 covers 14 residues. Germline lookup yields CDR1 SGHAT and CDR2 FQDESV (reference sequence). CDR3 DNA sequence: TGTGCCAGCAGCTTAGTACAGGGACAGGAGACCCAGTACTTC. Its translation: CASSLVQGQETQYF.

Written as DNA, the CDR3 is TGTGCCAGTCGGACTCAACAAGGGGCCAACGTCCTGACTTTC. It translates to CASRTQQGANVLTF. The chain couples TRBV19 to TRBJ2-6; the D gene is possibly TRBD2 (5 bases). V lost 8 bases and J 4 bases, leaving 12 bases between the germline ends. CDR3 length: 14 amino acids. Germline CDR1 reads LNHDA; CDR2 reads SQIVND (reference sequence). Full variable domain (missing parts from reference TRBV19 and TRBJ2-6): DGGITQSPKYLFRKEGQNVTLSCEQNLNHDAMYWYRQDPGQGLRLIYYSQIVNDFQKGDIAEGYSVSREKKESFPLTVTSAQKNPTAFYLCASRTQQGANVLTFGAGSRLTVL.

CDR3 sequence: CASSAEPGTGVSPLHF. In nucleotides, the CDR3 is TGTGCCAGCAGCGCGGAACCCGGGACAGGGGTTTCACCCCTCCACTTT. The chain uses TRBV9 and TRBJ1-6, with 10 bases fitting TRBD1. The CDR3 covers 16 residues. The trim removed 3 bases at V and 9 bases at J, leaving 9 bases unmatched. From germline, CDR1 is SGDLS and CDR2 YYNGEE. Variable domain in full (rest from reference TRBV9 and TRBJ1-6): DSGVTQTPKHLITATGQRVTLRCSPRSGDLSVYWYQQSLDQGLQFLIQYYNGEERAKGNILERFSAQQFPDLHSELNLSSLELGDSALYFCASSAEPGTGVSPLHFGNGTRLTVT.

The chain recombines TRBV7-6 with TRBJ1-1; no reliable D call. The CDR3 spans 14 residues. V was clipped by 5 bases and J by 5 bases, with 15 bases between them. From germline, CDR1 is SGHVS and CDR2 FNYEAQ. This chain's CDR3 is CASSRLPIGTEAFF. DNA of the CDR3: TGTGCCAGCAGCCGCCTGCCTATCGGTACTGAAGCTTTCTTT.

The chain has TRBV7-9 and TRBJ1-1; 8 bases are shared with TRBD1. V lost 5 bases, J lost 5 bases, and 7 bases stayed unmatched. This CDR3 comprises 14 residues. Germline CDR1 and CDR2: SEHNR and FQNEAQ (reference sequence). DNA for the CDR3: TGTGCCAGCAGCGTCACAGGGGGTAGGACTGAAGCTTTCTTT. This gives the protein CASSVTGGRTEAFF.

CDR3 nucleotides: TGTGCCAGCTCACCCGGGAGTGGGGAGACCCAGTACTTC. Translated, it gives CASSPGSGETQYF. This rearrangement joins TRBV18 to TRBJ2-5, with TRBD2 as a possible D gene (6 bases). This CDR3 comprises 13 residues. V gave up 3 bases and J gave up 5 bases, with 10 bases separating them. CDR1 KGHSH and CDR2 LQKENI come from the germline V gene.

CDR3 in amino acids: CASSWVRGGYTF. CDR3 bases: TGTGCCAGCAGTTGGGTGAGGGGGGGCTACACCTTC. The chain recombines TRBV12-3 or TRBV12-4 with TRBJ1-2, with D possibly TRBD1 on 6 matching bases. Trimming removed 4 bases at V and 8 bases at J, with 11 bases between. The CDR3 has 12 amino acids.

The chain uses TRBV10-3 and TRBJ2-5; TRBD1 matches 9 bases. The CDR3 is 13 residues long. J gave up 4 bases and V 11 bases, and 8 bases lay outside the gene matches. The V gene's germline CDR1 is ENHRY and CDR2 SYGVKD. The CDR3: CAGDTGGAETQYF. As DNA, the CDR3 is TGTGCCGGCGACACAGGGGGCGCAGAGACCCAGTACTTC.

The chain is built from TRBV18 and TRBJ1-1, with a weak D call TRBD1 (5 bases). This CDR3 comprises 15 residues. CDR1 and CDR2 (germline): KGHSH, LQKENI. Trimming removed 0 bases from V and 4 bases from J, with 12 bases in between. The DNA of the CDR3 is TGTGCCAGCTCACCACCGTCCAGGGAGGGCACTGAAGCTTTCTTT. It yields the protein CASSPPSREGTEAFF.

The chain recombines TRBV30 with TRBJ1-4; TRBD1 aligns across 8 bases. Unmatched junction bases numbered 7, after V lost 8 bases and J lost 5 bases. Germline assignment: CDR1 GTSNPN and CDR2 SVGIG (reference sequence). This CDR3 spans 13 amino acids. DNA for the CDR3: TGTGCCGCCGAGACAGGGGTCAATGAAAAACTGTTTTTT. It translates to CAAETGVNEKLFF.

The chain recombines TRBV2 with TRBJ2-5, with 8 bases identical to TRBD2. Germline CDR1 reads SNHLY; CDR2 reads FYNNEI. The trim removed 5 bases at V and 5 bases at J, leaving 13 bases unmatched. This CDR3 contains 16 residues. This CDR3 is CASSSTSVVRRETQYF. The DNA of the CDR3 is TGTGCCAGCAGTTCGACTAGCGTCGTCCGTAGGGAGACCCAGTACTTC.

The rearrangement joins TRBV6-2 or TRBV6-3 to TRBJ2-5, with TRBD2 as a possible D gene (6 bases). Trimming took 4 bases from V and 4 from J, leaving 7 bases between them. The germline V gene has CDR1 MNHEY and CDR2 SVGEGT. The CDR3 spans 12 residues. The CDR3 reads CASSFGGETQYF. CDR3 nucleotides: TGTGCCAGCAGTTTCGGGGGAGAGACCCAGTACTTC.

V and J are TRBV28 and TRBJ2-3, with TRBD1 matching over 7 bases. In germline, CDR1 is MDHEN, CDR2 SYDVKM. Germline trimming cut 6 bases from V and 2 bases from J; bases unmatched to any gene: 5. CDR3 length: 14 residues. The CDR3 sequence: CASSQGQDTDTQYF. Here the CDR3 DNA reads TGTGCCAGCAGCCAAGGACAGGACACAGATACGCAGTATTTT. Drawing the rest from reference TRBV28 and TRBJ2-3, the complete variable domain is DVKVTQSSRYLVKRTGEKVFLECVQDMDHENMFWYRQDPGLGLRLIYFSYDVKMKEKGDIPEGYSVSREKKERFSLILESASTNQTSMYLCASSQGQDTDTQYFGPGTRLTVL.

The chain joins TRBV21-1 to TRBJ2-2; the table's D call, TRBD1, has no DNA check behind it. TRBV21-1 is designated a pseudogene. This CDR3 has 14 amino acids. As DNA, the CDR3 is TGTGCCAGCAGCGGGGACAGGGAAGGCGGGGAGCTGTTTTTT. Protein: CASSGDREGGELFF.

This chain connects TRBV24-1 to TRBJ2-1; 10 positions agree with TRBD1. Germline CDR1 is KGHDR and CDR2 is SFDVKD. Germline trimming cut 4 bases from V and 6 bases from J; bases unmatched to any gene: 5. The CDR3 is made up of 15 amino acids. CDR3 loop: CATSEAGTGVNEQFF. The CDR3 DNA sequence: TGTGCCACCAGTGAAGCCGGGACAGGGGTCAATGAGCAGTTCTTC.

The chain joins TRBV11-2 to TRBJ2-1, with 12 bases lining up with TRBD1. J gave up 0 bases and V 6 bases, and 9 bases lay outside the gene matches. The CDR3 spans 18 residues. Germline CDR1 and CDR2: SGHAT and FQNNGV. The CDR3 coding sequence is TGTGCCAGCAGAGCGGGACAGGGGGCGTCGAGCTCCTACAATGAGCAGTTCTTC. Its protein product is CASRAGQGASSSYNEQFF.

This chain joins TRBV28 and TRBJ2-7; no firm D call. Germline CDR1 MDHEN, CDR2 SYDVKM. The CDR3 is 13 residues long. Trimming removed 3 bases at V and 11 bases at J, with 17 bases between. As DNA, the CDR3 is TGTGCCAGCAGTTTCTCCCAAGTGGAGCAGAAGTACTTC. Its protein is CASSFSQVEQKYF.

The V call is TRBV4-2, the J call TRBJ1-5, with D possibly matching TRBD1 (5 bases). The CDR3 length is 16 residues. Germline CDR1 LGHNA, CDR2 YNFKEQ. V lost 1 base and J lost 7, with 17 bases in between. The CDR3 sequence is CASSQGLSGTRQPQHF. In nucleotides, the CDR3 is TGTGCCAGCAGCCAAGGCTTGTCAGGGACTAGGCAGCCCCAGCATTTT.

The chain uses TRBV6-5 and TRBJ1-2, with D tentatively TRBD1 (5 bases). The CDR3 runs to 12 residues. Germline values: CDR1 MNHEY, CDR2 SVGAGI. V was clipped by 5 bases and J by 6 bases, with 10 bases between them. The CDR3, as DNA: TGTGCCAGCAGTCCGGGCAGGGATGGCTACACCTTC. It translates to CASSPGRDGYTF.

V usage is TRBV28 and J usage is TRBJ2-7, with a tentative D call TRBD2 (7 bases). V gave up 4 bases and J gave up 4 bases, with 11 bases separating them. The CDR3 covers 13 residues. Per germline, CDR1 MDHEN and CDR2 SYDVKM. The CDR3 DNA is TGTGCCAGCAGTTGGGGGGGGGCTTACGAGCAGTACTTC. Translation gives CASSWGGAYEQYF.

The V and J genes are TRBV5-4 and TRBJ2-1, with 11 bases fitting TRBD1. V gave up 3 bases and J gave up 8 bases; unmatched junction bases: 4. The CDR3 loop spans 14 amino acids. Germline-derived CDR1 and CDR2 are SGHNT and YYREEE (reference sequence). CDR3 sequence: CASSSGQGDDEQFF. CDR3 nucleotides: TGTGCCAGCAGCTCGGGACAGGGGGATGATGAGCAGTTCTTC.

This chain links TRBV5-1 with TRBJ2-7; TRBD2 matches 10 bases. With V trimmed by 0 bases and J by 6 bases, 6 bases remained unmatched. The V gene's germline CDR1 is SGHRS and CDR2 YFSETQ. The CDR3 is made up of 15 amino acids. CDR3 sequence reads: CASSLGLAGESEQYF. The CDR3 DNA sequence: TGCGCCAGCAGCTTGGGGCTAGCGGGAGAAAGCGAGCAGTACTTC. The entire variable domain, with the rest obtained from reference TRBV5-1 and TRBJ2-7, is as follows: KAGVTQTPRYLIKTRGQQVTLSCSPISGHRSVSWYQQTPGQGLQFLFEYFSETQRNKGNFPGRFSGRQFSNSRSEMNVSTLELGDSALYLCASSLGLAGESEQYFGPGTRLTVT.

The rearrangement links TRBV6-5 to TRBJ2-7; 7 bases match TRBD1. The CDR3 runs 15 residues. The V gene's germline CDR1 is MNHEY and CDR2 SVGAGI. V lost 6 bases and J lost 6; bases outside the gene matches: 14. In DNA, the CDR3 is TGTGCCAGCAGCCTCGGACAGGCTTCGAGTGGCGAGCAGTACTTC. This codes for CASSLGQASSGEQYF.

This clone was seen a single time. The chain employs TRBV7-2 and TRBJ2-5; 9 bases map to TRBD2. Per the germline V gene, CDR1 is SGHTA and CDR2 is FQGNSA. The CDR3 spans 15 residues. Unmatched junction bases numbered 4, after V lost 4 bases and J lost 1 base. The CDR3 protein is CASSWVAGAQETQYF. DNA of the CDR3: TGTGCCAGCAGCTGGGTAGCGGGGGCCCAAGAGACCCAGTACTTC.